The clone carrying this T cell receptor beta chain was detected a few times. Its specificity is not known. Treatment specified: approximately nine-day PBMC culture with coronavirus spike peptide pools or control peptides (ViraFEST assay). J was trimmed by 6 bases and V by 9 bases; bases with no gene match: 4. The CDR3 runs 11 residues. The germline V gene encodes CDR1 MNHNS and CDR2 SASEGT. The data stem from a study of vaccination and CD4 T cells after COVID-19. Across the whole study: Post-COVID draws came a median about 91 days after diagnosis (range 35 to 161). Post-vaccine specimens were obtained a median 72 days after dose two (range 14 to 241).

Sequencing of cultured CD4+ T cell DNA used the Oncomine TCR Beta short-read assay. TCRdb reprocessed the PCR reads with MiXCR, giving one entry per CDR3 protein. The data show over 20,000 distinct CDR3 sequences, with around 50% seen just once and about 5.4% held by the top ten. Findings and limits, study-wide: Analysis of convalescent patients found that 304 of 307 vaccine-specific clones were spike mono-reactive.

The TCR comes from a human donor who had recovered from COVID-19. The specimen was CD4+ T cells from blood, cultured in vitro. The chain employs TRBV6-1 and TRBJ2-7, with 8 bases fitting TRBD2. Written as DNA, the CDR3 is TGTGCCAGTAGCGGGGTAGGCGAGCAGTACTTC. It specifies CASSGVGEQYF.